The entry below gives a single T cell receptor (beta chain) sequence along with its context. V lost 7 bases to trimming and J lost 0 bases, with 31 bases between them. The CDR3 is 20 amino acids. Germline V lookup: CDR1 LNHDA, CDR2 SQIVND (reference sequence). These data originate in a study of T cell responses to AZD1222 COVID-19 vaccine. TCRdb's table, derived via immunoSEQ multiplex PCR, lists solely in-frame clones and lacks some. The table shows 45,000 to 55,000 clones, with roughly 80% occurring only once. This sequence was found in an adult in good health. The genes are TRBV19 and TRBJ2-7; possibly TRBD2 for D (5 bases). The sample here was peripheral blood, taken on day 0 of AZD1222 vaccination. The CDR3 reads CASTLLPRRKRYVSSYEQYF. CDR3 nucleotides: TGTGCCAGTACCCTCCTCCCCCGGCGGAAGCGGTACGTCAGCTCCTACGAGCAGTACTTC.